The 29 T cell receptor beta chains below all came from one sample that was sequenced in a study of T cells in Graves' hyperthyroidism and ophthalmopathy. Using RNA transcripts as the source, TCR beta CDR3 regions were amplified. The HTBI primer set was used in a first-round RT-PCR of the TCR CDR3. One entry per CDR3 protein results from TCRdb running MiXCR on the multiplex PCR reads. The sample lists some 300,000 distinct CDR3 sequences, roughly 14% occurring once. The specimen sequenced was blood. These receptor sequences come from a woman in her 30s with Graves' hyperthyroidism that later progressed to Graves' ophthalmopathy.

V and J are TRBV4-2 and TRBJ1-3, with D maybe TRBD1 (5 bases). V lost 0 bases, J lost 4 bases, and 16 bases lay in between. The germline gives CDR1 LGHNA, CDR2 YNFKEQ. The CDR3 totals 17 residues. The CDR3 DNA reads TGTGCCAGCAGCCAAGACTATGTGCAGGGTCTCGGAAACACCATATATTTT. Its protein product is CASSQDYVQGLGNTIYF.

A note on this clonotype: It may be a read error: a sequence one base away is much more abundant. The V gene is TRBV30, the J gene TRBJ2-1; D ambiguous. V lost 5 bases and J lost 5, with 22 bases in between. Germline V lookup: CDR1 GTSNPN, CDR2 SVGIG (reference sequence). The CDR3 length is 16 residues. CDR3 nucleotide sequence: TGTGCCTGGCTTCCAACCCATTGGGCCAGAAACAATGAGCAGTTCTTC. Translating gives CAWLPTHWARNNEQFF.

This clonotype was seen ten or more times. J is TRBJ1-2 and V is TRBV7-2; 7 bases agree with TRBD1. The CDR3 has 13 residues. Germline V gene lookup returns CDR1 SGHTA and CDR2 FQGNSA. V lost 1 base and J lost 5; bases outside the gene matches: 1. Here the CDR3 reads CASSLEQGYGYTF. In DNA form, the CDR3 reads TGTGCCAGCAGCTTAGAACAGGGGTATGGCTACACCTTC.

This clonotype was observed a handful of times. This chain joins TRBV20-1 and TRBJ2-1; the D is unclear. The CDR3 length is 16 residues. V was clipped by 6 bases and J by 6 bases, with 24 bases between them. Germline CDR1 and CDR2: DFQATT and SNEGSKA (reference sequence). CDR3 in amino acids: CSASTILPVAFNEQFF. Written as DNA, the CDR3 is TGCAGTGCCTCTACAATTCTCCCCGTCGCCTTCAATGAGCAGTTCTTC.

This clonotype came up a few times. A read error is possible here, since a much larger clone lies one base away. V gene TRBV13 combines with J gene TRBJ2-7; 11 positions match TRBD2. The CDR3 is 17 residues long. Germline V gene lookup returns CDR1 PRHDT and CDR2 FYEKMQ (reference sequence). CDR3 coding DNA: TGTGCCAGCAGCTTAGGCGGCCTAGCGGGAGGATTCTACGAGCAGCACTTC. This codes for CASSLGGLAGGFYEQHF.

A word on this clonotype: A much larger clone is a single base away; this may be a read error. The genes are TRBV6-1 and TRBJ2-7; D perhaps matches TRBD1 (5 bases). V was pared by 8 bases and J by 3 bases, with 14 bases between. The CDR3 extends over 13 amino acids. Germline V gene sequence: CDR1 MNHNS, CDR2 SASEGT. The chain's CDR3 is CASAGKDDYEQYF. CDR3 DNA sequence: TGTGCCAGCGCAGGGAAGGACGACTACGAGCAGTACTTC.

This clonotype was counted at least ten times. This chain links TRBV5-1 with TRBJ2-7; TRBD2 might be the D (5 bases). Trimming took 5 bases from V and 2 from J, leaving 11 bases between them. The CDR3 length is 13 residues. Germline loops: CDR1 SGHRS, CDR2 YFSETQ. CDR3 protein: CASRSEEAYEQYF. The DNA of the CDR3 is TGCGCCAGCAGATCCGAGGAGGCCTACGAGCAGTACTTC.

This clonotype occurred a few times. V and J are TRBV19 and TRBJ2-7, with D possibly TRBD1 on 6 matching bases. The CDR3 length is 14 residues. Between the trimmed V and J ends, which lost 3 bases and 6 bases, there was a span of 15 bases. Germline assignment: CDR1 LNHDA and CDR2 SQIVND (reference sequence). CDR3 protein: CASSISQGPFEQYF. CDR3 coding DNA: TGTGCCAGTAGTATCAGTCAGGGGCCCTTCGAGCAGTACTTC.

This clonotype was detected ten times or more. The CDR3 sequence is CASSFSGTGGFNEQFF. Here the CDR3 DNA reads TGTGCCAGCAGCTTCTCCGGGACAGGGGGCTTCAATGAGCAGTTCTTC. The chain is built from TRBV7-2 and TRBJ2-1, with 12 bases identical to TRBD1. Germline CDR1 is SGHTA and CDR2 is FQGNSA. The CDR3 length is 16 residues. After removal of 3 bases from V and 6 bases from J, the junction contained 6 bases not matched to a gene. Full variable domain (outside the CDR3, taken from reference TRBV7-2 and TRBJ2-1): GAGVSQSPSNKVTEKGKDVELRCDPISGHTALYWYRQSLGQGLEFLIYFQGNSAPDKSGLPSDRFSAERTGGSVSTLTIQRTQQEDSAVYLCASSFSGTGGFNEQFFGPGTRLTVL.

The chain recombines TRBV11-3 with TRBJ2-1; D is perhaps TRBD2 (6 bases). The J call may not be correct, given that the DNA end is closer to TRBJ2-7. The CDR3 is 15 residues long. Germline lookup yields CDR1 SGHNT and CDR2 YENEEA. This CDR3 is CASSLDSGAYNEQYF. The CDR3 coding sequence is TGTGCCAGCAGCTTAGATAGCGGAGCCTACAATGAGCAGTACTTC.

This clonotype appeared a few times. The chain recombines TRBV5-1 with TRBJ2-2; D may be TRBD2 (5 bases). Trimming stripped 3 bases from V and 3 bases from J, with 12 bases between. The germline V gene has CDR1 SGHRS and CDR2 YFSETQ. The CDR3 length is 15 residues. The CDR3 nucleotides are TGCGCCAGCAGCTACCCCGGGGTGGACACCGGGGAGCTGTTTTTT. This codes for CASSYPGVDTGELFF.

The chain employs TRBV9 and TRBJ2-1; D gene unclear. V lost 4 bases and J lost 9, with 11 bases in between. This CDR3 spans 12 amino acids. In germline, CDR1 is SGDLS, CDR2 YYNGEE. Here the CDR3 DNA reads TGTGCCAGCAGCCTAACGGACGGTGAGCAGTTCTTC. Protein product: CASSLTDGEQFF.

This clonotype was counted many times. This chain joins TRBV7-8 and TRBJ2-5; TRBD1 matches 7 bases. V lost 5 bases to trimming and J lost 3 bases; unmatched junction nucleotides: 9. Germline values: CDR1 SGHVS, CDR2 FQNEAQ. The CDR3 is 15 amino acids. CDR3 coding DNA: TGTGCCAGCAGCCCAGGCGTTGACAGGGAAGAGACCCAGTACTTC. Residues: CASSPGVDREETQYF.

The chain links TRBV19 to TRBJ2-1; no clear D. V lost 3 bases and J 7 bases, leaving 7 bases between the germline ends. CDR1 is LNHDA and CDR2 is SQIVND in the germline V gene (reference sequence). The CDR3 has 12 residues. The CDR3 spells CASSIFGNEQFF. The CDR3 DNA reads as TGTGCCAGTAGTATTTTTGGGAATGAGCAGTTCTTC.

This clonotype was recorded at least ten times. The rearrangement uses TRBV13 and TRBJ1-1; D is uncertain. In germline, CDR1 is PRHDT, CDR2 FYEKMQ (reference sequence). This CDR3 is 13 amino acids long. Trimming removed 4 bases at V and 6 bases at J, with 12 bases between. The DNA for the CDR3 is TGTGCCAGCAGCTCGGCGGGAGGGTCTGAAGCTTTCTTT. The encoded protein is CASSSAGGSEAFF.

This clonotype was recorded many times. The rearrangement links TRBV5-1 to TRBJ2-5; D unclear. Germline V lookup: CDR1 SGHRS, CDR2 YFSETQ. This CDR3 region has 11 residues. V was pared by 6 bases and J by 5 bases, with 8 bases between. CDR3 coding DNA: TGCGCCAGCACCATCGGGGAGACCCAGTACTTC. Its protein is CASTIGETQYF. The whole variable domain, remainder taken from reference TRBV5-1 and TRBJ2-5, is KAGVTQTPRYLIKTRGQQVTLSCSPISGHRSVSWYQQTPGQGLQFLFEYFSETQRNKGNFPGRFSGRQFSNSRSEMNVSTLELGDSALYLCASTIGETQYFGPGTRLLVL.

This clonotype was recorded a few times. The J gene is TRBJ2-5, the V gene TRBV5-1, with D tentatively TRBD1 or TRBD2 (5 bases each). The CDR3 has 15 amino acids. V gave up 4 bases and J gave up 2 bases, with 15 bases separating them. CDR1 is SGHRS, CDR2 YFSETQ, per germline. The CDR3 DNA follows: TGCGCCAGCAGCGCCCGACCGGGACCGCAAGAGACCCAGTACTTC. It codes for CASSARPGPQETQYF.

This clonotype has a count of ten or more. V usage is TRBV20-1 and J usage is TRBJ2-7, with 10 bases identical to TRBD1. Looked up from germline, CDR1 is DFQATT and CDR2 is SNEGSKA (reference sequence). This CDR3 comprises 14 residues. With 1 base clipped from V and 4 bases from J, the junction kept 4 bases outside the gene matches. The CDR3 nucleotides are TGCAGTGCTAGAGGGACAGGGGGGATTTACGAGCAGTACTTC. Its protein is CSARGTGGIYEQYF.

This clonotype was recorded at least ten times. The chain links TRBV28 to TRBJ2-1; TRBD2 aligns across 8 bases. The CDR3 loop spans 15 amino acids. Germline assignment: CDR1 MDHEN and CDR2 SYDVKM. Trimming removed 2 bases from V and 4 bases from J; junction bases left unmatched: 4. The CDR3 loop is CASSLGAGVYNEQFF. CDR3 sequence (DNA): TGTGCCAGCAGTTTAGGAGCGGGAGTTTACAATGAGCAGTTCTTC.

The sample holds many counts of this clonotype. This chain uses TRBV27 with TRBJ2-7; 15 nucleotides agree with TRBD2. The CDR3 has 16 amino acids. J was trimmed by 6 bases and V by 4 bases; bases with no gene match: 7. Germline V gene lookup returns CDR1 MNHEY and CDR2 SMNVEV (reference sequence). The CDR3 DNA follows: TGTGCCAGCAGTTCAAACCTGGGACTAGCGGGAGGCGAGCAGTACTTC. It yields the protein CASSSNLGLAGGEQYF.

The table lists this clonotype with many counts. This rearrangement joins TRBV7-2 to TRBJ2-7, with 7 bases aligning to TRBD2. The CDR3 loop spans 18 amino acids. CDR1 SGHTA and CDR2 FQGNSA come from the germline V gene. V shed 1 base and J 3 bases; nucleotides not matched to a gene: 15. CDR3 coding DNA: TGTGCCAGCAGCTTAGTGGGCGGGAGAGGATCGGTTGGCTACGAGCAGTACTTC. Its protein product is CASSLVGGRGSVGYEQYF.

This clonotype showed up many times. The chain is built from TRBV28 and TRBJ1-1; D is unclear. The V gene lost 7 bases and the J gene lost 0 bases, with 12 bases spanning the gap. The CDR3 consists of 14 residues. Germline loops: CDR1 MDHEN, CDR2 SYDVKM. This CDR3 is CASNNRQMNTEAFF. The DNA for the CDR3 is TGTGCCAGCAATAACCGACAAATGAACACTGAAGCTTTCTTT.

V gene TRBV11-2 combines with J gene TRBJ2-1; TRBD2 matches at 10 bases. V gave up 5 bases and J gave up 2 bases; unmatched junction bases: 3. Germline-derived CDR1 and CDR2 are SGHAT and FQNNGV. The CDR3 covers 15 residues. Here the CDR3 reads CASSALAGPYNEQFF. The CDR3 region has the DNA TGTGCCAGCAGCGCACTAGCGGGACCCTACAATGAGCAGTTCTTC.

This clonotype was observed many times. This chain joins TRBV7-9 and TRBJ2-7, with D uncertain. The CDR3 is 15 amino acids. Per germline, CDR1 SEHNR and CDR2 FQNEAQ (reference sequence). Trimming shortened V by 5 bases and J by 2 bases, and 16 bases separated the two germline ends. The CDR3 DNA reads as TGTGCCAGCAGCCCCCTAGGGCAGGTAACCTACGAGCAGTACTTC. Translated: CASSPLGQVTYEQYF.

This clonotype was observed many times. CDR3 residues: CASRRDFRDTQYF. The CDR3, as DNA: TGTGCCAGCAGGAGGGACTTCAGGGATACGCAGTATTTT. This chain uses TRBV12-3 or TRBV12-4 with TRBJ2-3, with D tentatively TRBD2 (6 bases). The ends were cut back, 6 bases at V and 6 bases at J, with 13 bases in the middle. The CDR3 extends over 13 amino acids.

In this sample, this clonotype turned up many times. This sequence joins TRBV7-2 and TRBJ2-1; weak D call: TRBD1 (5 bases). The V gene lost 0 bases and the J gene lost 14 bases, with 8 bases spanning the gap. The CDR3 is 11 residues long. The V gene's germline CDR1 is SGHTA and CDR2 FQGNSA. The CDR3: CASSLAGDKFF. CDR3 coding DNA: TGTGCCAGCAGCTTAGCAGGGGATAAGTTCTTC.

The sample holds a few counts of this clonotype. This chain uses TRBV5-1 with TRBJ2-1, with a weak D call TRBD1 (6 bases). The CDR3 has 17 amino acids. V was trimmed by 1 base and J by 3 bases, leaving 17 bases between them. The germline gives CDR1 SGHRS, CDR2 YFSETQ. In DNA, the CDR3 is TGCGCCAGCAGCTTGAGTGCGTACAGGGAAGGCTACAATGAGCAGTTCTTC. Translated, it gives CASSLSAYREGYNEQFF.

This clonotype came up a few times. The chain couples TRBV9 to TRBJ2-1; 15 bases match TRBD2. The CDR3 contains 16 residues. The trim removed 7 bases at V and 7 bases at J, leaving 9 bases unmatched. Germline values: CDR1 SGDLS, CDR2 YYNGEE. CDR3 in amino acids: CASGDLGTSGRNEQFF. CDR3 bases: TGTGCCAGCGGGGACCTGGGGACTAGCGGGAGGAATGAGCAGTTCTTC.

This clonotype came up a few times. CDR3 protein: CASDQRQQGPQHF. DNA for the CDR3: TGTGCCAGCGACCAACGTCAGCAGGGGCCCCAGCATTTT. The chain employs TRBV28 and TRBJ1-5; perhaps TRBD1 as D (5 bases). The CDR3 length is 13 residues. The germline CDR1 and CDR2 sequences are MDHEN and SYDVKM. V lost 8 bases and J lost 9, with 17 bases in between.